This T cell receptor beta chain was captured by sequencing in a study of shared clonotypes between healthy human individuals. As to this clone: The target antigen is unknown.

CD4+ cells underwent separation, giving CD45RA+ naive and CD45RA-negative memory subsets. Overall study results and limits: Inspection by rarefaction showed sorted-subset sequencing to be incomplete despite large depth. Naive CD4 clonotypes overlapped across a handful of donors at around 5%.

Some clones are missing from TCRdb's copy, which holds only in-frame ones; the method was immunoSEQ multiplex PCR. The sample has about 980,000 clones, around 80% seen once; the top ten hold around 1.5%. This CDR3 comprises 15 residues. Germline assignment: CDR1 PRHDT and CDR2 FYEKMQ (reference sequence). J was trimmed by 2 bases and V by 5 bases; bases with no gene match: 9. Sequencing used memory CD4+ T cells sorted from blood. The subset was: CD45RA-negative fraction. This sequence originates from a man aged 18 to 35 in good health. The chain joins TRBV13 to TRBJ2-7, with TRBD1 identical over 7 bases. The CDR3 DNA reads TGTGCCAGCAGCCGGGACAGCACCATTCCCTACGAGCAGTACTTC. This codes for CASSRDSTIPYEQYF.